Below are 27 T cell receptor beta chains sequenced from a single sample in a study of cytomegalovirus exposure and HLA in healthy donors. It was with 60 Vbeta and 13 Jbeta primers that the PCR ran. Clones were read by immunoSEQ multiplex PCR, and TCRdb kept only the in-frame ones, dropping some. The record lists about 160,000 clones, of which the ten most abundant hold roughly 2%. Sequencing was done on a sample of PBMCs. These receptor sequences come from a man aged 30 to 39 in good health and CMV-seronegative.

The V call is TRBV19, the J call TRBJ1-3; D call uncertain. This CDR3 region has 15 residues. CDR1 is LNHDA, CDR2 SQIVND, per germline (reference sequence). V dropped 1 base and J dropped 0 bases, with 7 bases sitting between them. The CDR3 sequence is CASSIGHLSGNTIYF. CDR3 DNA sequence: TGTGCCAGTAGTATAGGACACCTCTCTGGAAACACCATATATTTT.

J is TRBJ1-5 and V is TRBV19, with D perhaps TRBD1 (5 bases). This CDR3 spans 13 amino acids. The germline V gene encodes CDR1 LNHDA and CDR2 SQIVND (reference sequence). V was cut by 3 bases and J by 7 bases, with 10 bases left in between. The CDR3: CASSIRGGQPQHF. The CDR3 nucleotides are TGTGCCAGTAGTATCCGGGGGGGGCAGCCCCAGCATTTT.

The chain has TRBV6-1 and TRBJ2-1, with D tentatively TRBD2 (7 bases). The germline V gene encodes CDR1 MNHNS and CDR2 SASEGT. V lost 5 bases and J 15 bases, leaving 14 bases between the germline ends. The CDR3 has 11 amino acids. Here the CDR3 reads CASSYEGGRFF. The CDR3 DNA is TGTGCCAGCAGTTACGAGGGGGGGAGGTTCTTC.

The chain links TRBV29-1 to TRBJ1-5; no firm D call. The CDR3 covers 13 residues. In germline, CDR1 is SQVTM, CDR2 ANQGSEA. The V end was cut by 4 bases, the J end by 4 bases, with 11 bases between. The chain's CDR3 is CSVAPDWNQPQHF. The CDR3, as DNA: TGCAGCGTTGCCCCGGACTGGAATCAGCCCCAGCATTTT.

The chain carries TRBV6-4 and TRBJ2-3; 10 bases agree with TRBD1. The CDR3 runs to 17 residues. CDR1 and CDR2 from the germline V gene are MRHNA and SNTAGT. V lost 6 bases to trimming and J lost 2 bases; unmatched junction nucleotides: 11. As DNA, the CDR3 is TGTGCCAGCAGCGCTCATAGCCGACAGGGGGCCACAGATACGCAGTATTTT. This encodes CASSAHSRQGATDTQYF.

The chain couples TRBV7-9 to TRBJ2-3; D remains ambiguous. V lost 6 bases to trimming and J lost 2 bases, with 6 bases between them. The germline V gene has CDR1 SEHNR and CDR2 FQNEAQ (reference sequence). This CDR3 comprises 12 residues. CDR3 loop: CASSPYTDTQYF. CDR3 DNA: TGTGCCAGCAGTCCCTACACAGATACGCAGTATTTT.

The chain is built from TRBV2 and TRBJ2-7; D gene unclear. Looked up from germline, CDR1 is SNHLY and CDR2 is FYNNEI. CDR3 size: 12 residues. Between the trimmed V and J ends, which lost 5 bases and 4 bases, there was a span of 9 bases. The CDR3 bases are TGTGCCAGCAGTTTCACAGATTACGAGCAGTACTTC. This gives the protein CASSFTDYEQYF.

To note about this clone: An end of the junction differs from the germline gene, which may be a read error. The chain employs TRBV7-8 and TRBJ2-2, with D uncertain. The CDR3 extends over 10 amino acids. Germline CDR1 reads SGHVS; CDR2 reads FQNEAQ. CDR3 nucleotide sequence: TGTGCCAGCAGCCCCGGTGAGCTGTTTTTT. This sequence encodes CASSPGELFF.

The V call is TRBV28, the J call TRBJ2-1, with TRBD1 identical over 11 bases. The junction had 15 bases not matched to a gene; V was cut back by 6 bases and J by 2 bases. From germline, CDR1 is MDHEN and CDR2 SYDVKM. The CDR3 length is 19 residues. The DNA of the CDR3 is TGTGCCAGCAGCCGGAATCGGGACAGGGGGTCATGGGCCTACAATGAGCAGTTCTTC. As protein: CASSRNRDRGSWAYNEQFF. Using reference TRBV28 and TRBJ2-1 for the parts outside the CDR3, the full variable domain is DVKVTQSSRYLVKRTGEKVFLECVQDMDHENMFWYRQDPGLGLRLIYFSYDVKMKEKGDIPEGYSVSREKKERFSLILESASTNQTSMYLCASSRNRDRGSWAYNEQFFGPGTRLTVL.

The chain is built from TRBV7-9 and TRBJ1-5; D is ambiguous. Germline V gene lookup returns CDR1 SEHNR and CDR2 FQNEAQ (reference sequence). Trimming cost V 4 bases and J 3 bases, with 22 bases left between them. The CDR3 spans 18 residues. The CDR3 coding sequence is TGTGCCAGCAGCTCCGGGATCACGGGAGGATATTCCAATCAGCCCCAGCATTTT. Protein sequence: CASSSGITGGYSNQPQHF.

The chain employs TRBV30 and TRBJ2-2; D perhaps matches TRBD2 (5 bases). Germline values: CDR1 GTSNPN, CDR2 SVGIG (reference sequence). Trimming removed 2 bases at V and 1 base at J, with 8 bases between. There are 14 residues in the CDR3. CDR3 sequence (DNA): TGTGCCTGGAGTCCGGACTGGAACACCGGGGAGCTGTTTTTT. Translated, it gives CAWSPDWNTGELFF.

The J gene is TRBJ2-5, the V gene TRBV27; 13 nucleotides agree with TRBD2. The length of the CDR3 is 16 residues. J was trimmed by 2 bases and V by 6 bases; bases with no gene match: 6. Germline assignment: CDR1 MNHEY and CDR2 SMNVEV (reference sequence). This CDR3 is CASRPGTSGIQETQYF. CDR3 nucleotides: TGTGCCAGCAGACCCGGGACTAGCGGGATACAAGAGACCCAGTACTTC.

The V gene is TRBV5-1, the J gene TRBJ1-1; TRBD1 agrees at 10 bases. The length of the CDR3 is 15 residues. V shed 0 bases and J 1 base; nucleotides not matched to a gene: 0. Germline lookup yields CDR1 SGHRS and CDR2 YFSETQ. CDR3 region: CASSLGDRGNTEAFF. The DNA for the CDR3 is TGCGCCAGCAGCTTGGGGGACAGGGGGAACACTGAAGCTTTCTTT.

The CDR3 sequence is CASSLAGDRELFF. The CDR3 DNA reads TGTGCCAGCAGCTTAGCCGGAGACCGGGAGCTGTTTTTT. The V call is TRBV11-3, the J call TRBJ2-2; D gene unclear. This CDR3 is built from 13 residues. Germline values: CDR1 SGHNT, CDR2 YENEEA. V lost 1 base and J 9 bases, leaving 9 bases between the germline ends.

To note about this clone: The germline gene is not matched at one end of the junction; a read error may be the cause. For the CDR3, the DNA is TGTTCCAGCAACTTGAGACAGGCATACGAGCAGTACTTC. Its protein is CSSNLRQAYEQYF. V gene TRBV7-8 combines with J gene TRBJ2-7; perhaps TRBD1 as D (6 bases). The CDR3 extends over 13 amino acids. Looked up from germline, CDR1 is SGHVS and CDR2 is FQNEAQ.

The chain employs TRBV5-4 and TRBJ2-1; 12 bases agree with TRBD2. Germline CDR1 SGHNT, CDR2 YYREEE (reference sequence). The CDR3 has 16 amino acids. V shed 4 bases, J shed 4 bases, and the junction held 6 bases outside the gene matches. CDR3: CASSLLAGGGYNEQFF. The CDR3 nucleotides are TGTGCCAGCAGCCTCCTAGCGGGAGGGGGGTACAATGAGCAGTTCTTC.

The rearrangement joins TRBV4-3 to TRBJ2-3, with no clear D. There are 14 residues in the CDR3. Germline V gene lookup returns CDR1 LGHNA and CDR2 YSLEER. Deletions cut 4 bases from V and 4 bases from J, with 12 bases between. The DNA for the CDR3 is TGCGCCAGCAGCCCAGGTGGCTCCGCAGATACGCAGTATTTT. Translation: CASSPGGSADTQYF.

CDR3 bases: TGTGCCAGCAGCTCCGACGGGCGGACTACTAGCACAGATACGCAGTATTTT. Encoded protein: CASSSDGRTTSTDTQYF. The chain recombines TRBV5-4 with TRBJ2-3, with D possibly matching TRBD2 (6 bases). This CDR3 spans 17 amino acids. The V gene's germline CDR1 is SGHNT and CDR2 YYREEE (reference sequence). Trimming took 3 bases from V and 0 from J, leaving 17 bases between them.

The CDR3 is CAWSVRTFPSYEQYF. The CDR3 nucleotides are TGTGCCTGGAGTGTACGGACATTCCCCTCCTACGAGCAGTACTTC. This chain uses TRBV30 with TRBJ2-7; D is perhaps TRBD1 (5 bases). V gave up 0 bases and J gave up 0 bases, with 12 bases separating them. The CDR3 extends over 15 amino acids. Germline-derived CDR1 and CDR2 are GTSNPN and SVGIG (reference sequence).

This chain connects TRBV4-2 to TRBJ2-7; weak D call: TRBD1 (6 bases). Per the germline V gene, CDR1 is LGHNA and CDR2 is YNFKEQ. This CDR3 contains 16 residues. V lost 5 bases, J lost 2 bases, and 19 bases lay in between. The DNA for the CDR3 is TGTGCCAGCAGCAATAACAGAGAGGGGGTTGCCTACGAGCAGTACTTC. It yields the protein CASSNNREGVAYEQYF.

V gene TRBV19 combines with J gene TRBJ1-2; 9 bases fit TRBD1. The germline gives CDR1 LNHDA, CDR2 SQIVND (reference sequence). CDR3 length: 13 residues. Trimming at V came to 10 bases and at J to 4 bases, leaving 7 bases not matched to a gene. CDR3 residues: CATYQTGGYGYTF. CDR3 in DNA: TGTGCCACCTACCAGACAGGGGGCTATGGCTACACCTTC.

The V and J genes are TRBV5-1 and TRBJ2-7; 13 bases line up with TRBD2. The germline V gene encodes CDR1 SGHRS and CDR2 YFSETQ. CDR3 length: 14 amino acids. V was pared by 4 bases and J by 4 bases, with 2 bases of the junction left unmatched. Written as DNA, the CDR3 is TGCGCCAGCAGCAGGACTAGCGGGAGTTACGAGCAGTACTTC. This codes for CASSRTSGSYEQYF.

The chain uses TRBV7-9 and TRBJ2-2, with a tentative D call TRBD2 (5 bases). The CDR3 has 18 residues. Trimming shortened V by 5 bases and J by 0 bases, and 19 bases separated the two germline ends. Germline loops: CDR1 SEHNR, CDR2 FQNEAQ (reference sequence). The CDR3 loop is CASSPTDYWRSNTGELFF. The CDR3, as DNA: TGTGCCAGCAGCCCCACGGATTACTGGAGGTCGAACACCGGGGAGCTGTTTTTT.

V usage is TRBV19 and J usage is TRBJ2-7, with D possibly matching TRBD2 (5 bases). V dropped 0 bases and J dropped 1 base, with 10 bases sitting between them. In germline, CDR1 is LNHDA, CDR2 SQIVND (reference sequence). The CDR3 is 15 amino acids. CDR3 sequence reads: CASSIDPGKSYEQYF. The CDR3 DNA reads TGTGCCAGTAGTATAGACCCCGGGAAGTCCTACGAGCAGTACTTC. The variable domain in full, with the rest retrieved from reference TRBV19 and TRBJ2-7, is DGGITQSPKYLFRKEGQNVTLSCEQNLNHDAMYWYRQDPGQGLRLIYYSQIVNDFQKGDIAEGYSVSREKKESFPLTVTSAQKNPTAFYLCASSIDPGKSYEQYFGPGTRLTVT.

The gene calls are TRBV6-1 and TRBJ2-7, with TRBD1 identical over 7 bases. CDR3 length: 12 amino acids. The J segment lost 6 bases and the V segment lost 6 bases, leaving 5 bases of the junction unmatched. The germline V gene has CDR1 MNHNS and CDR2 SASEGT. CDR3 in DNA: TGTGCCAGCAGCCTCCACAGGGGCGAGCAGTACTTC. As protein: CASSLHRGEQYF.

The CDR3: CASSLGADPNYGYTF. In DNA form, the CDR3 reads TGTGCCAGCAGCTTAGGCGCGGATCCTAACTATGGCTACACCTTC. The genes are TRBV7-8 and TRBJ1-2; D remains unclear. V lost 1 base to trimming and J lost 0 bases, with 9 bases between them. In germline, CDR1 is SGHVS, CDR2 FQNEAQ. This CDR3 is built from 15 residues.

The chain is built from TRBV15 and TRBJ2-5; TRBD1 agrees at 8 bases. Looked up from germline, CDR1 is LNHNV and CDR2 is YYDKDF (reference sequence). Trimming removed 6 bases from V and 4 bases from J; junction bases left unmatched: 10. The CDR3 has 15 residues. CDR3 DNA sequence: TGTGCCACCAGTACGACAGGGGCGGCATCAGAGACCCAGTACTTC. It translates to CATSTTGAASETQYF. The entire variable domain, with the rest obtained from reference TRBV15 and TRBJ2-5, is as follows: DAMVIQNPRYQVTQFGKPVTLSCSQTLNHNVMYWYQQKSSQAPKLLFHYYDKDFNNEADTPDNFQSRRPNTSFCFLDIRSPGLGDTAMYLCATSTTGAASETQYFGPGTRLLVL.